This entry lists 14 T cell receptor beta chains sequenced from one sample in a study of T-cell reconstitution after alpha-beta-depleted transplantation in children. Construction of the TCRbeta library involved unique molecular identifiers. TCRdb re-derived calls from the PCR reads in MiXCR, one entry per CDR3 protein. Of about 440,000 distinct CDR3 sequences in the sample, about 45% are singletons; the top ten hold 25% to 30%. The sample here was PBMCs, taken before TCRalphabeta/CD19-depleted stem cell transplant. Receptors were obtained from a girl under 10 years old with aplastic anemia, due to receive a stem cell transplant.

The chain combines TRBV28 with TRBJ1-1; D unclear. With 6 bases removed from V and 5 bases from J, the gap between germline ends came to 10 bases. The CDR3 runs 12 residues. Per the germline V gene, CDR1 is MDHEN and CDR2 is SYDVKM. The CDR3 loop is CASSPMRTEAFF. In nucleotides, the CDR3 is TGTGCCAGCAGCCCCATGAGGACTGAAGCTTTCTTT. The entire variable domain, with the rest obtained from reference TRBV28 and TRBJ1-1, is as follows: DVKVTQSSRYLVKRTGEKVFLECVQDMDHENMFWYRQDPGLGLRLIYFSYDVKMKEKGDIPEGYSVSREKKERFSLILESASTNQTSMYLCASSPMRTEAFFGQGTRLTVV.

The chain recombines TRBV6-1 with TRBJ2-3; tentative D call: TRBD2 (6 bases). In germline, CDR1 is MNHNS, CDR2 SASEGT. The CDR3 covers 15 residues. V was shortened by 6 bases and J by 1 base, with 14 bases between the two germline ends. The CDR3 nucleotides read TGTGCCAGCAGCCCGGACCCGGGGGGCACAGATACGCAGTATTTT. Translated, it gives CASSPDPGGTDTQYF.

The chain couples TRBV20-1 to TRBJ2-3; a possible D gene is TRBD2 (5 bases). The length of the CDR3 is 12 residues. The germline V gene encodes CDR1 DFQATT and CDR2 SNEGSKA (reference sequence). V was cut by 4 bases and J by 6 bases, with 11 bases left in between. This CDR3 is CSAKDWHDTQYF. As DNA, the CDR3 is TGCAGTGCTAAGGACTGGCACGATACGCAGTATTTT.

The gene calls are TRBV19 and TRBJ1-1; 7 nucleotides agree with TRBD1. The trim removed 7 bases at V and 1 base at J, leaving 6 bases unmatched. This CDR3 contains 14 residues. Germline V gene lookup returns CDR1 LNHDA and CDR2 SQIVND (reference sequence). This CDR3 is CASTADRWNTEAFF. The CDR3 coding sequence is TGTGCCAGTACCGCGGACAGGTGGAACACTGAAGCTTTCTTT. The complete variable domain, with remaining parts taken from reference TRBV19 and TRBJ1-1, reads DGGITQSPKYLFRKEGQNVTLSCEQNLNHDAMYWYRQDPGQGLRLIYYSQIVNDFQKGDIAEGYSVSREKKESFPLTVTSAQKNPTAFYLCASTADRWNTEAFFGQGTRLTVV.

The chain links TRBV6-1 to TRBJ2-7; D is unresolved. The CDR3 runs 13 residues. Germline V gene lookup returns CDR1 MNHNS and CDR2 SASEGT. V was shortened by 3 bases and J by 6 bases, with 12 bases between the two germline ends. The CDR3 DNA is TGTGCCAGCAGTGATACCCCGAACCGCGAGCAGTACTTC. Translating gives CASSDTPNREQYF.

This clonotype occurred many times. The genes are TRBV18 and TRBJ2-5; 7 bases fit TRBD2. Trimming took 3 bases from V and 0 from J; bases not matched to a gene: 7. The CDR3 extends over 16 amino acids. Per the germline V gene, CDR1 is KGHSH and CDR2 is LQKENI. This CDR3 is CASSPTGGGHQETQYF. For the CDR3, the DNA is TGTGCCAGCTCACCGACGGGGGGAGGCCACCAAGAGACCCAGTACTTC.

The rearrangement joins TRBV28 to TRBJ2-3; 10 bases match TRBD1. CDR1 is MDHEN, CDR2 SYDVKM, per germline. The junction had 12 bases not matched to a gene; V was cut back by 6 bases and J by 0 bases. The CDR3 extends over 18 amino acids. The CDR3 spells CASSSPSWDRGSTDTQYF. The CDR3 bases are TGTGCCAGCAGCTCCCCATCCTGGGACAGGGGCAGCACAGATACGCAGTATTTT.

This clonotype was seen a handful of times. The chain couples TRBV20-1 to TRBJ2-2; TRBD1 aligns across 9 bases. V gave up 2 bases and J gave up 3 bases; unmatched junction bases: 4. CDR1 DFQATT and CDR2 SNEGSKA come from the germline V gene (reference sequence). The CDR3 has 15 residues. DNA of the CDR3: TGCAGTGCTAGATTTCGGACAGGGGACACCGGGGAGCTGTTTTTT. It yields the protein CSARFRTGDTGELFF.

This clonotype is medium-sized within its sample. Here the CDR3 DNA reads TGCGCCAGCAGCACTAGCGGGTCCTACTACGAGCAGTACTTC. The encoded protein is CASSTSGSYYEQYF. The V gene is TRBV5-1, the J gene TRBJ2-7; 9 bases fit TRBD2. Germline V gene lookup returns CDR1 SGHRS and CDR2 YFSETQ. The CDR3 runs to 14 residues. With V trimmed by 4 bases and J by 3 bases, 5 bases remained unmatched.

This clonotype was counted a single time. This clone may be a read error of a much larger clone one base away. No conserved phenylalanine or tryptophan is present at the end of the CDR3, so a read error is the likely explanation. J is TRBJ2-2 and V is TRBV3-1; D possibly corresponds to TRBD2 (6 bases). From germline, CDR1 is LGHDT and CDR2 YNNKEL (reference sequence). The CDR3 contains 15 residues. V lost 4 bases, J lost 2 bases, and 11 bases lay in between. CDR3 DNA sequence: TGTGCCAGCAGCCGCGGGACGGACAACACCGGGGAGCTGTTTTTA. Its protein product is CASSRGTDNTGELFL.

This clonotype was detected many times. The chain couples TRBV27 to TRBJ1-1, with D uncertain. V was pared by 3 bases and J by 1 base, with 9 bases between. This CDR3 has 14 residues. From germline, CDR1 is MNHEY and CDR2 SMNVEV (reference sequence). The CDR3 protein is CASSLLRWNTEAFF. The CDR3 DNA is TGTGCCAGCAGTTTGTTGCGTTGGAACACTGAAGCTTTCTTT.

The sample holds a few counts of this clonotype. This chain uses TRBV12-3 or TRBV12-4 with TRBJ1-1, with D perhaps TRBD1 (5 bases). This CDR3 region has 15 residues. V gave up 5 bases and J gave up 5 bases, with 18 bases separating them. CDR3 bases: TGTGCCAGCAGTATCACTGACGGCGCAGGGACTGAAGCTTTCTTT. It encodes CASSITDGAGTEAFF.

The rearrangement uses TRBV29-1 and TRBJ1-2; D remains unclear. This CDR3 has 11 amino acids. Germline-derived CDR1 and CDR2 are SQVTM and ANQGSEA. V was shortened by 5 bases and J by 0 bases, with 4 bases between the two germline ends. CDR3 DNA: TGCAGCGTTTGGGCTAACTATGGCTACACCTTC. This gives the protein CSVWANYGYTF. Complete variable domain (other parts from reference TRBV29-1 and TRBJ1-2): SAVISQKPSRDICQRGTSLTIQCQVDSQVTMMFWYRQQPGQSLTLIATANQGSEATYESGFVIDKFPISRPNLTFSTLTVSNMSPEDSSIYLCSVWANYGYTFGSGTRLTVV.

This clonotype turned up a few times. This chain connects TRBV30 to TRBJ1-1; D ambiguous. The V end lost 4 bases, the J end lost 0 bases, and 3 bases lay between the germline ends. The CDR3 covers 11 residues. Germline lookup yields CDR1 GTSNPN and CDR2 SVGIG (reference sequence). In nucleotides, the CDR3 is TGTGCCTGGACAGTGAACACTGAAGCTTTCTTT. Translation gives CAWTVNTEAFF.